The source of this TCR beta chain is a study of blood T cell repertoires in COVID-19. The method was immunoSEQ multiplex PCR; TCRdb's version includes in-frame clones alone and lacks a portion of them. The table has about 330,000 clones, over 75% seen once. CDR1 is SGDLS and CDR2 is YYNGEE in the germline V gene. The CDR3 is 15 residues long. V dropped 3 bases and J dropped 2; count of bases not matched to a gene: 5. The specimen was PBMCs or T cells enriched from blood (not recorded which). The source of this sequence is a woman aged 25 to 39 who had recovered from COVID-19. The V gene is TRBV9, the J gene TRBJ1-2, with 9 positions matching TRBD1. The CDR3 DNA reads TGTGCCAGCAGCGATGGGACAGGGTTCAACTATGGCTACACCTTC. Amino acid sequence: CASSDGTGFNYGYTF.